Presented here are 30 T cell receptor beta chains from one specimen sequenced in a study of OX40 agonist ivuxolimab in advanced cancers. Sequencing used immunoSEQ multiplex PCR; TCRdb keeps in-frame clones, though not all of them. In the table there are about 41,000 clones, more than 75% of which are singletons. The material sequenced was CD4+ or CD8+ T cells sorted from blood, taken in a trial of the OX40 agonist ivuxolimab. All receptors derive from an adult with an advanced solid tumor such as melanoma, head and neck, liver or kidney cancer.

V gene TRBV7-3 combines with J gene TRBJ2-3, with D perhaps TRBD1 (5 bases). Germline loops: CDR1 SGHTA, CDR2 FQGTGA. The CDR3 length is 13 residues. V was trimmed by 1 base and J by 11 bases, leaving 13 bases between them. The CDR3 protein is CASSLNPGFEQYF. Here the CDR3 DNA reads TGTGCCAGCAGCTTAAACCCAGGGTTTGAGCAGTATTTT.

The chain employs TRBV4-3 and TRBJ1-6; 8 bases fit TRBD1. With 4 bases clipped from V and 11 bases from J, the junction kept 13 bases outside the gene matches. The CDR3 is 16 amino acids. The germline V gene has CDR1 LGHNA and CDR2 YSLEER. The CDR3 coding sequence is TGCGCCAGCAGCCGTTCAGGGGGCTCCAATTTTCCACCCCTCCACTTT. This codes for CASSRSGGSNFPPLHF.

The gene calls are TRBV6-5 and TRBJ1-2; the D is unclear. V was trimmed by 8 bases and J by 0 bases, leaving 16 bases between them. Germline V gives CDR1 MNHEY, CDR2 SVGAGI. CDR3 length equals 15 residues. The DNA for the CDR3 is TGTGCCAGCTCTTCATACGAGCCAGCTAACTATGGCTACACCTTC. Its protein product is CASSSYEPANYGYTF.

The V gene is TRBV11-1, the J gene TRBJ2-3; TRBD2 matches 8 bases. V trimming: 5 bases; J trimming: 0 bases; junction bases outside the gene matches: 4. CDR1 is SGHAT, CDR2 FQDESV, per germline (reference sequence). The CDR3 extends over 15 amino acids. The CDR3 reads CASSAGGRSTDTQYF. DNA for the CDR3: TGTGCCAGCAGCGCGGGAGGTAGGAGCACAGATACGCAGTATTTT. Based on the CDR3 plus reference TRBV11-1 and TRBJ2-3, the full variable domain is EAEVAQSPRYKITEKSQAVAFWCDPISGHATLYWYRQILGQGPELLVQFQDESVVDDSQLPKDRFSAERLKGVDSTLKIQPAELGDSAMYLCASSAGGRSTDTQYFGPGTRLTVL.

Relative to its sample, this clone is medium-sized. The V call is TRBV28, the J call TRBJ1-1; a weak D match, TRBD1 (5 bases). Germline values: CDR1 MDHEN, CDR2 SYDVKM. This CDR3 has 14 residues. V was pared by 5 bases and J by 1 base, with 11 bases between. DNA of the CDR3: TGTGCCAGCAGTCGGGGCTGGGGGAACACTGAAGCTTTCTTT. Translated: CASSRGWGNTEAFF. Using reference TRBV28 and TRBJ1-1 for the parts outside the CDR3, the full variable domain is DVKVTQSSRYLVKRTGEKVFLECVQDMDHENMFWYRQDPGLGLRLIYFSYDVKMKEKGDIPEGYSVSREKKERFSLILESASTNQTSMYLCASSRGWGNTEAFFGQGTRLTVV.

CDR3 in DNA: TGTGCCAGCAGCGGTGGTAGCGGGAGTGGCACAGATACGCAGTATTTT. Its translation: CASSGGSGSGTDTQYF. The chain uses TRBV5-4 and TRBJ2-3, with 9 bases fitting TRBD2. This CDR3 spans 16 amino acids. V shed 4 bases and J 1 base; nucleotides not matched to a gene: 7. CDR1 is SGHNT and CDR2 is YYREEE in the germline V gene (reference sequence).

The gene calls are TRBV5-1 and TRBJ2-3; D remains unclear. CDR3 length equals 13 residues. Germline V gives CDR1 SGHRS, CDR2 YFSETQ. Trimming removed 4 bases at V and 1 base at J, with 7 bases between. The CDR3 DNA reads TGCGCCAGCAGCCCACTGGGCACAGATACGCAGTATTTT. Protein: CASSPLGTDTQYF.

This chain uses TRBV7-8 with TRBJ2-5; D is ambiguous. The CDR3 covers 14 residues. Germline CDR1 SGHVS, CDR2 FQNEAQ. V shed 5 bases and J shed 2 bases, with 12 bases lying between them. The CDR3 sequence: CASSPTAHQETQYF. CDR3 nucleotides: TGTGCCAGCAGCCCAACAGCTCATCAAGAGACCCAGTACTTC.

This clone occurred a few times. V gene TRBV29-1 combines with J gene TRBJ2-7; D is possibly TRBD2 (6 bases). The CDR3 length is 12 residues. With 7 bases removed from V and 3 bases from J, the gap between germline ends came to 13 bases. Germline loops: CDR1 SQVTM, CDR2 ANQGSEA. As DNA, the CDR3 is TGCAGCGCAGGAGGGAATTTCTACGAGCAGTACTTC. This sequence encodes CSAGGNFYEQYF.

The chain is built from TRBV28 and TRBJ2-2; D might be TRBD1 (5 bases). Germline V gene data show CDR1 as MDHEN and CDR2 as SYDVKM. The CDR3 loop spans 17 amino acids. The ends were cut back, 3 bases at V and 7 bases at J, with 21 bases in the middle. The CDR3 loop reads CASSFPPDSRPVGELFF. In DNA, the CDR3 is TGTGCCAGCAGTTTCCCTCCCGACAGCCGGCCCGTCGGGGAGCTGTTTTTT.

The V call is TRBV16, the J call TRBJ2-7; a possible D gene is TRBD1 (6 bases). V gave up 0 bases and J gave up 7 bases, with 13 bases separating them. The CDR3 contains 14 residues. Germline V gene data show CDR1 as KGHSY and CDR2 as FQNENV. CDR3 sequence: CASSQSVRGVEQYF. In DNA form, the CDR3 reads TGTGCCAGCAGCCAATCGGTCAGGGGAGTAGAGCAGTACTTC.

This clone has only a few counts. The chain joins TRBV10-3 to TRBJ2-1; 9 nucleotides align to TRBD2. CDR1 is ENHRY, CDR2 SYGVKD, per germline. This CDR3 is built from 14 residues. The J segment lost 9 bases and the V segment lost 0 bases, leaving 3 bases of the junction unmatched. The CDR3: CAISESREGGEQFF. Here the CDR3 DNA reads TGTGCCATCAGTGAGTCGCGGGAGGGCGGTGAGCAGTTCTTC.

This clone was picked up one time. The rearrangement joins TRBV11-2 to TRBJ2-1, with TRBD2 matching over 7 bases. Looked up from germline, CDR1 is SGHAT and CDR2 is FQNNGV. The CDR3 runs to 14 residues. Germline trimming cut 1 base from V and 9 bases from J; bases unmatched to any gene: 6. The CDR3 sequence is CASSLGGRAIEQFF. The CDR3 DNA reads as TGTGCCAGCAGCTTAGGTGGGAGGGCCATTGAGCAGTTCTTC.

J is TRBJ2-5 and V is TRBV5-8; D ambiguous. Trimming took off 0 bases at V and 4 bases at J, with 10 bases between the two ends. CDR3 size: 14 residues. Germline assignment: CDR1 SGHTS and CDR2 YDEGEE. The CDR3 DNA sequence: TGTGCCAGCAGCTTGGTGTATCTATCAGAGACCCAGTACTTC. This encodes CASSLVYLSETQYF. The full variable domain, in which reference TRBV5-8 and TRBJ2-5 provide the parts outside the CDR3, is EAGVTQSPTHLIKTRGQQATLRCSPISGHTSVYWYQQALGLGLQFLLWYDEGEERNRGNFPPRFSGRQFPNYSSELNVNALELEDSALYLCASSLVYLSETQYFGPGTRLLVL.

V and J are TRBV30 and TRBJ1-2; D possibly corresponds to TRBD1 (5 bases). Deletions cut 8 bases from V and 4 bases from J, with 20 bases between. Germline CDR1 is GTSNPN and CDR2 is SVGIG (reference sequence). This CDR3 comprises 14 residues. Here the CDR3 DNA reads TGTGCCAGCCATGGACAACCCGGGGGCTATGGCTACACCTTC. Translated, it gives CASHGQPGGYGYTF.

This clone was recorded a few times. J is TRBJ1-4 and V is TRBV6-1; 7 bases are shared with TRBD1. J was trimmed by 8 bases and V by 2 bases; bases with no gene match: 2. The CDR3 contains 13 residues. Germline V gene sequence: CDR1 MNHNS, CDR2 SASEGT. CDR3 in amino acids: CASSEKGAEKLFF. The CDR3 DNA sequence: TGTGCCAGCAGTGAAAAGGGGGCGGAAAAACTGTTTTTT.

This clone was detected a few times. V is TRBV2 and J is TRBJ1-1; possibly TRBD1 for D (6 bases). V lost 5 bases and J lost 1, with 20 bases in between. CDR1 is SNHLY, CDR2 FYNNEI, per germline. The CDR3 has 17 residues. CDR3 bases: TGTGCCAGCAGTTCCATGCATTGGGGGCTAGGGAACACTGAAGCTTTCTTT. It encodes CASSSMHWGLGNTEAFF.

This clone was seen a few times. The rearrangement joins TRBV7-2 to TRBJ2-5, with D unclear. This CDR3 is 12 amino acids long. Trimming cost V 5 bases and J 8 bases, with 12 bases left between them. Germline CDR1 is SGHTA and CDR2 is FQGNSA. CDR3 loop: CASSEVPGTQYF. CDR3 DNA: TGTGCCAGCAGCGAAGTCCCGGGTACCCAGTACTTC.

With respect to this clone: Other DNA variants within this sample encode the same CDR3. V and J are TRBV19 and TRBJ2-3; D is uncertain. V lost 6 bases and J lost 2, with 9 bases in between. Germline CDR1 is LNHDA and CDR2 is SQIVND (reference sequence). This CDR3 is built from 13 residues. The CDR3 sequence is CASRTGPTDTQYF. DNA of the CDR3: TGTGCCAGTAGAACGGGCCCCACAGATACGCAGTATTTT.

Written as DNA, the CDR3 is TGTGCCTGGAGTCGAGTAATTCAGAACACTGAAGCTTTCTTT. Protein: CAWSRVIQNTEAFF. The chain has TRBV30 and TRBJ1-1; no reliable D call. Looked up from germline, CDR1 is GTSNPN and CDR2 is SVGIG (reference sequence). There are 14 residues in the CDR3. Between the trimmed V and J ends, which lost 2 bases and 1 base, there was a span of 11 bases.

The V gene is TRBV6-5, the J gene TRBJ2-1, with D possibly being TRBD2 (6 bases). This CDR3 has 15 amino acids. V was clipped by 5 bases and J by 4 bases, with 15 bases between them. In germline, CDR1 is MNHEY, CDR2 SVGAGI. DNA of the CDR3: TGTGCCAGCAGTAGTACTAGCAACTCTTACAATGAGCAGTTCTTC. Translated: CASSSTSNSYNEQFF.

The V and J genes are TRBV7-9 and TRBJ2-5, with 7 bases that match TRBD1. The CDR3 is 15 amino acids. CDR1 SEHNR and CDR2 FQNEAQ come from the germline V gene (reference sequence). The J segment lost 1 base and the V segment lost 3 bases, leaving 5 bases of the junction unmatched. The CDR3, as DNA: TGTGCCAGCAGCTTGTGGACAGGAATCCAAGAGACCCAGTACTTC. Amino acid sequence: CASSLWTGIQETQYF.

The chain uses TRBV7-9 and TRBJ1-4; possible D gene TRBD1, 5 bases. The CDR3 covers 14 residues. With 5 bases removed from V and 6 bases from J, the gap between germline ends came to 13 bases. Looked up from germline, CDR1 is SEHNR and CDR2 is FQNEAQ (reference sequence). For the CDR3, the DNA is TGTGCCAGCAGCGCCCGGACAAATTATGAAAAACTGTTTTTT. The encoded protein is CASSARTNYEKLFF.

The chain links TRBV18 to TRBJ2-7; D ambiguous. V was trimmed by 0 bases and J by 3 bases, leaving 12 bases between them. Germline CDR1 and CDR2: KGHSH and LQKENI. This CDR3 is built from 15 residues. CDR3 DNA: TGTGCCAGCTCACCACCAGGTATCCGGTTCTACGAGCAGTACTTC. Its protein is CASSPPGIRFYEQYF.

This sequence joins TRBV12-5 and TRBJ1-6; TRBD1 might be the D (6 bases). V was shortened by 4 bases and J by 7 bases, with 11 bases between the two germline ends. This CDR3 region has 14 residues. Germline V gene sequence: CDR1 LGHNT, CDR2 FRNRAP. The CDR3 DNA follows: TGTGCTAGTGGTTCGACAGGTTTCAATTCACCCCTCCACTTT. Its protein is CASGSTGFNSPLHF.

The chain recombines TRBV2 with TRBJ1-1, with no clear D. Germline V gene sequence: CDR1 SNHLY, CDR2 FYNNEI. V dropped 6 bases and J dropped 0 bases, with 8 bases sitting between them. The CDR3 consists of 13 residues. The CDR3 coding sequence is TGTGCCAGCAGGAGAGGGTTGAACACTGAAGCTTTCTTT. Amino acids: CASRRGLNTEAFF.

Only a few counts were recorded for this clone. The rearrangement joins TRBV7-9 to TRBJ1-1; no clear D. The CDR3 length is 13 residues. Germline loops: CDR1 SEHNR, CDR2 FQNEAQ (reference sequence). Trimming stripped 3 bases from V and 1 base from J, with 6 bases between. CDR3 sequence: CASSFQENTEAFF. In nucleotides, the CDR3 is TGTGCCAGCAGCTTCCAAGAGAACACTGAAGCTTTCTTT.

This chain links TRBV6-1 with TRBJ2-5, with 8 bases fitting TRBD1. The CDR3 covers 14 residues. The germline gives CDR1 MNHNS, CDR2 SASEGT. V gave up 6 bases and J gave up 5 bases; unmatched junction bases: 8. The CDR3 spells CASSQLDREETQYF. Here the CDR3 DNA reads TGTGCCAGCAGCCAACTGGACAGGGAGGAGACCCAGTACTTC.

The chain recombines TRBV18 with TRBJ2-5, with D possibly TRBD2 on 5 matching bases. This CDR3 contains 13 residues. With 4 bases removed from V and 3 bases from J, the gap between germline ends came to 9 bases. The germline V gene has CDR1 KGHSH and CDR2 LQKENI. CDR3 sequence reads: CASSLAYKETQYF. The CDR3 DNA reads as TGTGCCAGCTCACTAGCGTATAAAGAGACCCAGTACTTC.

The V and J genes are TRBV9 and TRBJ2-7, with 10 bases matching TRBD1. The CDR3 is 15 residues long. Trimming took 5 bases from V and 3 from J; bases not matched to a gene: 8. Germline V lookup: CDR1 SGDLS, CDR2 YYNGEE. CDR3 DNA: TGTGCCAGCAGTTTCGCCGGGACAGGGGTCTACGAGCAGTACTTC. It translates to CASSFAGTGVYEQYF. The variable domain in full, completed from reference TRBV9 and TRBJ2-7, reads DSGVTQTPKHLITATGQRVTLRCSPRSGDLSVYWYQQSLDQGLQFLIQYYNGEERAKGNILERFSAQQFPDLHSELNLSSLELGDSALYFCASSFAGTGVYEQYFGPGTRLTVT.